Detailed here is one TCR beta chain. What it binds is unknown. The PCR had 60 Vbeta and 13 Jbeta primers. Sequencing used immunoSEQ multiplex PCR; TCRdb keeps in-frame clones, though not all of them. The sample consists of 150,000 to 170,000 clones, 79% of them appearing once. These data originate in a study of cytomegalovirus exposure and HLA in healthy donors. The CDR3 is 15 residues long. CDR1 and CDR2 from the germline V gene are SNHLY and FYNNEI. The V segment lost 2 bases and the J segment 5 bases; nucleotides outside the gene matches: 3. General study results and limits: The study had only CMV serostatus as immune exposure information.

This TCR derives from a man aged 25 to 40 in good health and CMV-seropositive. The sample was PBMCs. The genes are TRBV2 and TRBJ2-1; TRBD1 aligns across 10 bases. The CDR3 DNA follows: TGTGCCAGCAGTGAAATGGGACAGGGGCACAATGAGCAGTTCTTC. Its protein is CASSEMGQGHNEQFF.